Described below is a single T cell receptor beta chain sequence and its context. The antigen it binds to is not known. Base qualities are not provided; no much larger clone lies one nucleotide away. The cohort comprised hundreds of healthy bone marrow donors. Cohort members were all nominally healthy when sampled, although unrecorded immune exposures were likely present. The donor was CMV seronegative and was included in the group of 352 seronegative cohort members. Every donor gave a peripheral blood sample, and the peripheral blood mononuclear cells from that sample were used for TCR beta sequencing. The Qiagen DNeasy Blood Extraction Kit was used to extract genomic DNA from the blood cell samples. The receptor library was made with the immunoSEQ multiplex PCR assay. The multiplex PCR relied on a mix of 60 forward primers for TCR Vbeta segments and 13 reverse primers for TCR Jbeta segments. A multiplex PCR assay on genomic DNA amplified the CDR3 region of rearranged TCR beta genes. The Illumina HiSeq System was used to sequence the amplified TCR beta libraries as 87-base-pair reads. Processing in the source paper ran as follows. A later analysis counted 75 million to 100 million unique TCR beta chains across the 700 or so repertoires, and around 9.9 million of these chains were shared by at least two donors. To remove PCR and sequencing errors, raw reads were error-corrected and collapsed into unique sequences using a nearest-neighbor algorithm that merged closely related sequences. V, D and J gene segments were assigned by aligning CDR3 sequences to IMGT reference sequences. Each retained sequence needed at least a six-nucleotide match to both a V gene segment and a J gene segment. Rearrangements were called productive when the CDR3 lacked stop codons and stayed in frame with V and J; all others were non-productive. CDR3 was defined according to IMGT convention as the region running from the second conserved V-encoded cysteine to the conserved J-encoded phenylalanine. In an earlier analysis of around 540 of the donors, sequences lacking an unambiguous match to a single V gene segment were excluded. An earlier analysis of almost 600 of the donors classified V segments as functional when productive rearrangements were above 56.7% and as segregating when the standard deviation between donors was above 5%. A statistical classification framework was developed to diagnose cytomegalovirus status using the catalog of TCR beta chain sequences. In a later analysis, V and J genes were assigned by comparing TCR nucleotide sequences against IMGT/GENE-DB human TR gene sequences. A later analysis assigned CDR3 sequences and most-parsimonious VDJ recombination scenarios with the TCRdist pipeline. In a later analysis, each TCR beta chain was defined by its CDR3 amino acid sequence together with its V-gene family, and reads lacking a unique V-gene family were excluded. A later analysis removed 550 to 650 highly shared, low-generation-probability nucleotide sequences to deal with suspected cross-contamination and a sequencing artifact. In a later analysis, a clonal expansion index for each public chain was calculated from normalized within-repertoire ranks of inferred template counts. A later analysis computed generation probabilities with a VDJ recombination model fitted to out-of-frame rearrangements, and checked the results against IGoR. In a later analysis, TCR-TCR, TCR-HLA and TCR-CMV co-occurrence was scored with hypergeometric tests, and a repertoire-size bias correction was applied to TCR pairs. In a later analysis, false discovery rates were estimated by permuting HLA or CMV assignments 20 times. A later analysis grouped co-occurring TCRs with DBSCAN, adding TCRdist sequence similarity when clustering within HLA-allele-positive subsets. Co-occurrence clustering excluded repertoires with fewer than 30,000 or more than 120,000 public chains, plus five with anomalous nucleotide sharing. What TCRdb holds here is the immuneACCESS table cut down to in-frame rearrangements. Part of the clones is not present; checked against another copy, under half of the missing clones reflect an unresolved V gene, and the others are unexplained. D and trimming were read from the DNA, whereas the V and J calls and clone size are those reported in that table. The table for this sample lists roughly 160,000 clones; over 60% of them were counted only once. Over 2.5% of the sample is held by the ten biggest clonotypes.

These data originate in a study of cytomegalovirus exposure and HLA in healthy donors (dated by TCRdb to the late 2010s). About the full investigation: According to an earlier analysis of 587 of the donors, 200 million or so T cells yielded 120 million or so unique TCR beta sequences and approximately 280 Gb of sequence data. Five DR-DQ haplotypes were handled as single units for association and clustering because linkage in the cohort was strong. About 280 gigabases of sequencing data and roughly 81 million unique TCR sequences made up an early release that covered approximately 650 HLA-typed donors. To predict cytomegalovirus infection status, the study combined high-throughput TCR immunosequencing, statistical association of individual TCRs with disease status, and machine learning. Donor age, sex, ethnicity and CMV serostatus were compiled together with the repertoire data. A later analysis re-examined previously published TCR beta repertoires from more than 600 donors and added high-resolution HLA genotyping to investigate patterns of TCR occurrence. The number of typed donors differed by locus: about 620-630 for A, B, C, DRB1 and DQB1; approximately 520 for DQA1; about 600 for DPA1; and some 470 for DPB1. An earlier analysis of approximately 580 of the donors used high-throughput TCR beta sequencing to judge whether each TCR beta V gene segment behaved as functional or pseudogenic. The aim of the study was to test whether cataloging public T cell receptors could identify signatures of past pathogen exposure. Among about 410 genotyped donors of the cohort, an average of around 240,000 unique TCR beta nucleotide sequences was sequenced per donor, of which about 19% were non-productive. Every discovery cohort repertoire had been produced on one sequencing platform. The later analysis used no new phenotypic data to find candidate immune exposures, relying instead on TCR beta sequences and their occurrence across donors. Besides the first cohort of approximately 710 subjects, a separate validation cohort made up of around 120 different subjects was used. Class I and class II HLA loci were covered by the typing at four-digit resolution. A later genetic analysis took genome-wide SNP genotypes for about three fifths of the 666 donors and used that subset as a discovery cohort. The study used immunosequencing to profile the T cell repertoires of several hundred subjects and linked those repertoires to cytomegalovirus serostatus. Of the 300 to 400 genotyped donors, around 81% fell in the genetic ancestry cluster associated with self-reported Caucasian donors.

Study-wide conclusions, independent of this receptor: In an earlier analysis of some 500 of the donors, most TCR beta V segments appeared in productive rearrangements about 87% or about 30% of the time, broadly matching IMGT annotations. According to the authors, the approach could potentially be generalized to other disease states and immunological phenotypes. Most CMV-associated TCR beta chains appeared to be HLA-restricted in a later analysis, and the HLA associations seemed to be driven largely by CMV exposure. A later genetic analysis associated a missense DCLRE1C variant with V-gene and J-gene trimming of TCR beta chains, and an independent cohort replicated the association. Across donors, most TCR sequences were observed very rarely, whereas some public TCRs were present in many individuals. According to a later analysis, TCR association rates differed among HLA loci, with DRB1 alleles showing the most associated TCRs and HLA-C alleles showing the fewest. In the study, around 150 TCR beta chains were listed as associated with cytomegalovirus. A group of highly shared sequence variants was considered likely to be a technical artifact of the sequencing pipeline. This cohort had only TCR beta chains sequenced, and the lack of alpha or paired-chain data limited which features could be detected. Some 15 rarely observed V segments, including chromosome 9 orphons, were excluded from the earlier analysis of approximately 500 of the donors because counts were too low. Strong co-occurrence of HLA alleles, especially DR and DQ, made assigning TCR associations to individual alleles difficult. Compared with the roughly 710-donor mean, donors in an Asian-associated ancestry cluster had fewer N-insertions in productive TCRs, according to a later genetic analysis. A further reported finding was that TCR beta sequences accurately predicted the HLA-A and HLA-B alleles for most subjects in the first cohort. Sequencing depth was assumed to be roughly uniform across donors in the presence/absence analyses, though that assumption may not hold. Specific HLA alleles were associated with 15,000 to 20,000 TCR beta sequences at a false discovery rate of 0.05 in a later analysis. In a later analysis, several top co-occurrence clusters were reported to appear linked to parvovirus B19, influenza, CMV and Epstein-Barr virus. Linkage disequilibrium might explain the correlated functional status among segregating V segments, but an unknown experimental factor could not be excluded. A few of the identified cytomegalovirus-associated TCR beta chains were confirmed in vitro to be specific for cytomegalovirus antigens. Cytomegalovirus status was reported to be diagnosed by the classifier with high specificity and sensitivity in both the original and validation cohorts. Because some donors lacked HLA typing at each locus, the association tests relied only on the typed subset. Some IMGT-functional V segments, including TRBV6-2 and TRBV6-3, could not be distinguished by the 87-base-pair reads and were therefore excluded. The only immune exposure information available for the cohort was CMV serostatus. A later analysis found that HLA-associated TCR beta chains were more clonally expanded and had lower generation probabilities than equally common non-associated chains.

For CDR1 and CDR2, the germline V gene (reference sequence) lists LNHDA and SQIVND. V is reduced by 3 bases and J by 6 bases, leaving a spacing of 18 bases between them. Reading from cysteine to phenylalanine, the CDR3 counts 16 amino acids. The read is trimmed to its CDR3 DNA, 48 bases read in frame from base 1. Sequencing was performed on PBMCs. This sequence uses TRBV19 and TRBJ2-1; TRBD2 might be the D gene, on 7 matching bases. This TCR came from a woman in her 30s in good health and CMV-seronegative. The nucleotide sequence reads as follows: TGTGCCAGTAGTATTTGGGGGGGCACCTTGGGCAATGAGCAGTTCTTC. This codes for CASSIWGGTLGNEQFF.